This T cell receptor beta chain was found in a study of siplizumab effects on memory and regulatory T cells. The study's findings and limits: Siplizumab significantly lowered the alloreactive sequences that could be traced to unstimulated CD4+ memory cells.

The repertoire was sequenced with immunoSEQ multiplex PCR; TCRdb's copy has only in-frame clones and lacks some. The sample consists of approximately 60,000 clones, roughly 78% of them appearing once. With regard to this clone: Antigen unknown.

Sequenced input: memory CD4+ T cells sorted from blood. The clonotype was recovered from a human donor in good health.

CDR3 sequence: CASSLPVGGQREKLFF. The DNA of the CDR3 is TGTGCCAGCAGCTTGCCGGTCGGGGGCCAGCGGGAAAAACTGTTTTTT. The V call is TRBV5-6, the J call TRBJ1-4; TRBD1 is a possible D gene (6 bases). The germline V and J ends were trimmed by 1 base and 8 bases, with 18 bases remaining between them. The CDR3 runs to 16 residues. Germline CDR1 and CDR2: SGHDT and YYEEEE.